One and the same sample provided the 19 T cell receptor beta chains below, sequenced in a study of control samples from healthy donors and cancer patients. Profiled with immunoSEQ multiplex PCR; TCRdb holds only in-frame clones, not every one. The data contain about 44,000 clones, just over 70% of them singletons. Sequences were obtained from formalin-fixed, paraffin-embedded tissue. All receptors derive from a male donor with melanoma.

There are a few counts of this clone. The J gene is TRBJ2-7, the V gene TRBV7-8; D not certain. The V gene lost 5 bases and the J gene lost 4 bases, with 21 bases spanning the gap. The CDR3 consists of 16 residues. Germline assignment: CDR1 SGHVS and CDR2 FQNEAQ. The CDR3 protein is CASSRNSETKFYEQYF. The CDR3 nucleotides are TGTGCCAGCAGCCGTAATTCTGAGACAAAATTTTACGAGCAGTACTTC.

The gene calls are TRBV14 and TRBJ2-3, with D unclear. The CDR3 consists of 13 residues. Germline loops: CDR1 SGHDN, CDR2 FVKESK. The V end was cut by 4 bases, the J end by 4 bases, with 9 bases between. The CDR3 reads CASSPIWADTQYF. CDR3 nucleotides: TGTGCCAGCAGCCCCATCTGGGCAGATACGCAGTATTTT.

In nucleotides, the CDR3 is TGTGCCAGCAGTGAATCAGGGGCCTATGGCTACACCTTC. Translated: CASSESGAYGYTF. The rearrangement uses TRBV25-1 and TRBJ1-2; possible D gene TRBD1, 6 bases. Germline assignment: CDR1 MGHDK and CDR2 SYGVNS. With 1 base removed from V and 4 bases from J, the gap between germline ends came to 7 bases. The CDR3 is 13 residues long.

The chain couples TRBV25-1 to TRBJ2-3; a possible D gene is TRBD2 (5 bases). The CDR3 is made up of 18 amino acids. Per the germline V gene, CDR1 is MGHDK and CDR2 is SYGVNS. V dropped 3 bases and J dropped 6 bases, with 25 bases sitting between them. In DNA form, the CDR3 reads TGTGCCAGCAGTGATTATAGACCCGGACTGGAGACATTGGATACGCAGTATTTT. Protein product: CASSDYRPGLETLDTQYF.

Only one count was recorded for this clone. Written as DNA, the CDR3 is TGTGCCAGCACCTTCACAGGGACCACTGAAGCTTTCTTT. Translating gives CASTFTGTTEAFF. The chain links TRBV3-1 (or the pseudogene TRBV3-2) to TRBJ1-1, with a weak D call TRBD1 (6 bases). V was shortened by 7 bases and J by 4 bases, with 13 bases between the two germline ends. This CDR3 has 13 residues. Looked up from germline, CDR1 is LGHDT and CDR2 is YNNKEL (reference sequence).

There are a few counts of this clone. The chain has TRBV2 and TRBJ2-5; possible D gene TRBD2, 5 bases. V lost 6 bases and J lost 5, with 10 bases in between. CDR3 length: 12 residues. From germline, CDR1 is SNHLY and CDR2 FYNNEI. In DNA, the CDR3 is TGTGCCAGCAGAAGGGAGTCTGAGACCCAGTACTTC. Translated, it gives CASRRESETQYF.

By share of the sample, this clone is medium-sized (0.01 to 0.1%). The chain carries TRBV9 and TRBJ2-5, with a tentative D call TRBD1 (5 bases). CDR3 length equals 14 residues. Germline-derived CDR1 and CDR2 are SGDLS and YYNGEE. Trimming pared 0 bases from V and 5 bases from J, leaving 11 bases between. The CDR3 bases are TGTGCCAGCAGCGTAGGTGCCGCAGGGGAGACCCAGTACTTC. It is translated as CASSVGAAGETQYF.

This chain joins TRBV5-5 and TRBJ1-1; D ambiguous. The CDR3 length is 13 residues. The V gene's germline CDR1 is SGHKS and CDR2 YYEKEE (reference sequence). The V end lost 2 bases, the J end lost 3 bases, and 8 bases lay between the germline ends. CDR3 region: CASSLAGDTEAFF. CDR3 DNA: TGTGCCAGCAGCTTAGCAGGAGACACTGAAGCTTTCTTT.

V usage is TRBV19 and J usage is TRBJ2-5; perhaps TRBD1 as D (6 bases). Germline CDR1 and CDR2: LNHDA and SQIVND (reference sequence). The germline V and J ends were trimmed by 1 base and 2 bases, with 8 bases remaining between them. The CDR3 totals 14 residues. The CDR3 sequence: CASSIGDKQETQYF. Written as DNA, the CDR3 is TGTGCCAGTAGTATAGGGGACAAGCAAGAGACCCAGTACTTC.

This chain links TRBV4-1 with TRBJ2-7; 8 bases agree with TRBD2. The CDR3 loop spans 15 amino acids. Germline assignment: CDR1 MGHRA and CDR2 YSYEKL. With 1 base clipped from V and 5 bases from J, the junction kept 7 bases outside the gene matches. In nucleotides, the CDR3 is TGCGCCAGCAGCCAAGCATTGCCGGGAGGGGACGAGCAGTACTTC. Translation: CASSQALPGGDEQYF.

The rearrangement uses TRBV2 and TRBJ2-5; the D call may be TRBD1 or TRBD2 (5 bases each). The ends were cut back, 7 bases at V and 4 bases at J, with 22 bases in the middle. Germline-derived CDR1 and CDR2 are SNHLY and FYNNEI. The length of the CDR3 is 16 residues. As DNA, the CDR3 is TGTGCCAGCACTGAGGGATTTTTTGGGGCCGCAGAGACCCAGTACTTC. It encodes CASTEGFFGAAETQYF.

V is TRBV7-8 and J is TRBJ1-6; D gene uncertain. The CDR3 contains 15 residues. Germline values: CDR1 SGHVS, CDR2 FQNEAQ. The V end was cut by 7 bases, the J end by 1 base, with 11 bases between. The CDR3 sequence is CASTGVVSYNSPLHF. The CDR3 DNA reads as TGTGCCAGCACCGGGGTGGTGTCCTATAATTCACCCCTCCACTTT.

This clone is a singleton in its sample. This chain connects TRBV19 to TRBJ2-7; 7 nucleotides match TRBD2. CDR1 and CDR2 from the germline V gene are LNHDA and SQIVND (reference sequence). The CDR3 runs to 14 residues. Trimming removed 5 bases from V and 2 bases from J; junction bases left unmatched: 6. CDR3 in amino acids: CASSSGGGAYEQYF. The DNA for the CDR3 is TGTGCCAGTAGTTCGGGAGGTGGGGCCTACGAGCAGTACTTC.

The chain joins TRBV6-4 to TRBJ1-5; D possibly corresponds to TRBD1 (5 bases). Germline loops: CDR1 MRHNA, CDR2 SNTAGT. The CDR3 is made up of 13 amino acids. Trimming cost V 4 bases and J 2 bases, with 6 bases left between them. The CDR3 is CASSGDRNQPQHF. Written as DNA, the CDR3 is TGTGCCAGCAGTGGGGACCGCAATCAGCCCCAGCATTTT.

The chain recombines TRBV7-2 with TRBJ1-1; D gene uncertain. Per the germline V gene, CDR1 is SGHTA and CDR2 is FQGNSA. Trimming removed 1 base at V and 3 bases at J, with 15 bases between. The CDR3 loop spans 16 amino acids. The CDR3 nucleotides are TGTGCCAGCAGCTTAGGGGGAGCAAATTGGGACACTGAAGCTTTCTTT. As protein: CASSLGGANWDTEAFF. Variable domain in full (rest from reference TRBV7-2 and TRBJ1-1): GAGVSQSPSNKVTEKGKDVELRCDPISGHTALYWYRQSLGQGLEFLIYFQGNSAPDKSGLPSDRFSAERTGGSVSTLTIQRTQQEDSAVYLCASSLGGANWDTEAFFGQGTRLTVV.

This chain uses TRBV7-9 with TRBJ2-3; TRBD2 might be the D (5 bases). The V end lost 3 bases, the J end lost 3 bases, and 10 bases lay between the germline ends. CDR3 length equals 14 residues. Germline CDR1 SEHNR, CDR2 FQNEAQ (reference sequence). This chain's CDR3 is CASSFSLATDTQYF. CDR3 in DNA: TGTGCCAGCAGCTTCTCCCTAGCTACAGATACGCAGTATTTT.

The chain uses TRBV4-1 and TRBJ2-5, with D unresolved. The ends were cut back, 0 bases at V and 5 bases at J, with 1 base in the middle. The V gene's germline CDR1 is MGHRA and CDR2 YSYEKL. The CDR3 is made up of 11 amino acids. The CDR3 here is CASSQEETQYF. CDR3 coding DNA: TGCGCCAGCAGCCAAGAGGAGACCCAGTACTTC.

By sample share, this clone is medium-sized. For the CDR3, the DNA is TGCAGTGCTAATGGGATCTATGGCTACACCTTC. Amino acid sequence: CSANGIYGYTF. The chain has TRBV20-1 and TRBJ1-2; no reliable D call. The V gene lost 4 bases and the J gene lost 4 bases, with 7 bases spanning the gap. The germline V gene encodes CDR1 DFQATT and CDR2 SNEGSKA (reference sequence). This CDR3 is 11 amino acids long.

There are a few counts of this clone. This chain joins TRBV5-6 and TRBJ2-2; the D gene could be TRBD1 or TRBD2 (5 bases each). V lost 0 bases and J 2 bases, leaving 11 bases between the germline ends. CDR1 SGHDT and CDR2 YYEEEE come from the germline V gene. The CDR3 is made up of 16 amino acids. The CDR3, as DNA: TGTGCCAGCAGCTTGGCGGGGCTAGTAAACACCGGGGAGCTGTTTTTT. Translating gives CASSLAGLVNTGELFF. The entire variable domain, with the rest obtained from reference TRBV5-6 and TRBJ2-2, is as follows: DAGVTQSPTHLIKTRGQQVTLRCSPKSGHDTVSWYQQALGQGPQFIFQYYEEEERQRGNFPDRFSGHQFPNYSSELNVNALLLGDSALYLCASSLAGLVNTGELFFGEGSRLTVL.